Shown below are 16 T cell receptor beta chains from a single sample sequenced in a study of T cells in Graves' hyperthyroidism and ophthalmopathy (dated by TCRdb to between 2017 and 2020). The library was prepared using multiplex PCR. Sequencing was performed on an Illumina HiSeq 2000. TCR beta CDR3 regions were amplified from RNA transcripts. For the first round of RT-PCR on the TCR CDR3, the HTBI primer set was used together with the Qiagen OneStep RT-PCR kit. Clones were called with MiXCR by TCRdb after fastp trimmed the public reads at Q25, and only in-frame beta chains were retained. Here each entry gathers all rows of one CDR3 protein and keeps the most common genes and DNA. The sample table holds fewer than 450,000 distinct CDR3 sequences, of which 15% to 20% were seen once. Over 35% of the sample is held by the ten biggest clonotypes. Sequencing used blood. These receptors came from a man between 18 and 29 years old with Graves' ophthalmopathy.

CDR3 protein: CSARGTSTDTQYF. Written as DNA, the CDR3 is TGCAGTGCTAGGGGGACTAGCACAGATACGCAGTATTTT. V usage is TRBV20-1 and J usage is TRBJ2-3, with D maybe TRBD2 (6 bases). CDR3 size: 13 residues. Germline CDR1 reads DFQATT; CDR2 reads SNEGSKA (reference sequence). The germline V and J ends were trimmed by 3 bases and 0 bases, with 7 bases remaining between them.

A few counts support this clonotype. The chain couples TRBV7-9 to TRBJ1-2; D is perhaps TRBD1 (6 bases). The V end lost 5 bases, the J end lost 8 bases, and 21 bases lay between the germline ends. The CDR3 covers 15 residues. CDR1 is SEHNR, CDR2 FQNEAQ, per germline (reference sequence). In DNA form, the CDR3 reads TGTGCCAGCAGCCAAAACGTTGGGGGGGCGCGCGGCTACACCTTC. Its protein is CASSQNVGGARGYTF.

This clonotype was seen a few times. The CDR3 loop is CASSSYSGRNYEQYF. CDR3 sequence (DNA): TGTGCCAGCAGCTCCTACTCGGGGAGAAACTACGAGCAGTACTTC. This chain joins TRBV13 and TRBJ2-7; TRBD2 might be the D (5 bases). Trimming left V 4 bases short and J 3 bases short, with 16 bases between. CDR3 length: 15 residues. Germline CDR1 PRHDT, CDR2 FYEKMQ (reference sequence).

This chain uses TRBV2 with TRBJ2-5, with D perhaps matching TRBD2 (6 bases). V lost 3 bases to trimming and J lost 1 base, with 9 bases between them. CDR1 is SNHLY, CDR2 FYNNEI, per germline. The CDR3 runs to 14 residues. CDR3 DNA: TGTGCCAGCAGTGATTTGACTAGCCAAGAGACCCAGTACTTC. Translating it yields CASSDLTSQETQYF.

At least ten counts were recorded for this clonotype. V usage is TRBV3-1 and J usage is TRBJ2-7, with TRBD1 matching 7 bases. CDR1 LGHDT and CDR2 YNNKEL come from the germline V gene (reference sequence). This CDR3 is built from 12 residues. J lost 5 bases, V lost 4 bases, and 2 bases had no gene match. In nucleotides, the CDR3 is TGTGCCAGCAGCCGTACAGGGGACGAGCAGTACTTC. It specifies CASSRTGDEQYF.

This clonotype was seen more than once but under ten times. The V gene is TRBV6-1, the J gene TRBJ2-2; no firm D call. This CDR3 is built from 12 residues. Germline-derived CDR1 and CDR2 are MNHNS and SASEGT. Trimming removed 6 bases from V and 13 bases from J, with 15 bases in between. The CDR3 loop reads CASRGPSRVLFF. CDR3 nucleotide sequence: TGTGCCAGCAGAGGACCCTCCCGAGTGCTGTTTTTT.

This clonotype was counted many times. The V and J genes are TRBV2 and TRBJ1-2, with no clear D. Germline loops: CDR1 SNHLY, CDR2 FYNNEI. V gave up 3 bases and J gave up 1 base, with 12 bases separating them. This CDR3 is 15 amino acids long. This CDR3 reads CASSDPDGYNYGYTF. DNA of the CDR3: TGTGCCAGCAGTGACCCCGACGGATATAACTATGGCTACACCTTC.

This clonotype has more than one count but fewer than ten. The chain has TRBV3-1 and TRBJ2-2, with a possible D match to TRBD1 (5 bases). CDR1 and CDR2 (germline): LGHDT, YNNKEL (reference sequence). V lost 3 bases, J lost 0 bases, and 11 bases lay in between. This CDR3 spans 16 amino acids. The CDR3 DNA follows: TGTGCCAGCAGCCACATTCTACAGGCGAACACCGGGGAGCTGTTTTTT. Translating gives CASSHILQANTGELFF. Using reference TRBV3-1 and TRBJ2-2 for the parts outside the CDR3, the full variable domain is DTAVSQTPKYLVTQMGNDKSIKCEQNLGHDTMYWYKQDSKKFLKIMFSYNNKELIINETVPNRFSPKSPDKAHLNLHINSLELGDSAVYFCASSHILQANTGELFFGEGSRLTVL.

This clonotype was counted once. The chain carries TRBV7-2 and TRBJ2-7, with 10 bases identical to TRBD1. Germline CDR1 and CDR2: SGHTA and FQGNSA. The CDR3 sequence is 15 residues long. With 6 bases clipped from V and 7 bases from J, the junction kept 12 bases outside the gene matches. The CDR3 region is CASSVTGTGVMEQYF. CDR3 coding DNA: TGTGCCAGCAGTGTAACCGGGACAGGGGTCATGGAGCAGTACTTC.

Written as DNA, the CDR3 is TGTGCCAGCAGCCCCTTGCAGGGGGTGATAGGTACCGGGGAGCTGTTTTTT. As protein: CASSPLQGVIGTGELFF. The chain recombines TRBV7-9 with TRBJ2-2; 7 positions agree with TRBD1. With 5 bases clipped from V and 5 bases from J, the junction kept 14 bases outside the gene matches. The CDR3 spans 17 residues. Germline V CDR1 and CDR2: SEHNR, FQNEAQ (reference sequence).

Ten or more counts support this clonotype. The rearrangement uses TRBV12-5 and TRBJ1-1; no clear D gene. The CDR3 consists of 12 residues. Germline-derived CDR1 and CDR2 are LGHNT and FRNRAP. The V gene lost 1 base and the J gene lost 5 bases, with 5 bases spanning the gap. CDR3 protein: CASGLEGTEAFF. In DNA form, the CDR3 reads TGTGCTAGTGGTTTGGAGGGAACTGAAGCTTTCTTT.

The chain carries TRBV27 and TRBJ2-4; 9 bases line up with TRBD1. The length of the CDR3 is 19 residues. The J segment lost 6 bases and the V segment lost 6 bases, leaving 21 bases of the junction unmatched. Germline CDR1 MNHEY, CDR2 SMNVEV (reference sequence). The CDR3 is CASRPDIKPQGASLNIQYF. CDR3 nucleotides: TGTGCCAGCAGACCCGACATTAAACCACAGGGGGCCTCCTTAAACATTCAGTACTTC.

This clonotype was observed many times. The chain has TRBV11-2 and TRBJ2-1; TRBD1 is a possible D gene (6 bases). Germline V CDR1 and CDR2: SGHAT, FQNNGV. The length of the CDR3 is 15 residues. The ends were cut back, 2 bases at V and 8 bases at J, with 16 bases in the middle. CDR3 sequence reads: CASSLSDGGRYEQFF. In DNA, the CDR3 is TGTGCCAGCAGCTTATCGGATGGGGGCCGTTATGAGCAGTTCTTC.

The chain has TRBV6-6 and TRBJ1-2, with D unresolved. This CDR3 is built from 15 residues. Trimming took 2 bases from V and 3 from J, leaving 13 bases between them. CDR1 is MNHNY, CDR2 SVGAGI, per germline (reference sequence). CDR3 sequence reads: CASSYGQTLDYGYTF. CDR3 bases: TGTGCCAGCAGTTACGGGCAGACCCTTGACTATGGCTACACCTTC.

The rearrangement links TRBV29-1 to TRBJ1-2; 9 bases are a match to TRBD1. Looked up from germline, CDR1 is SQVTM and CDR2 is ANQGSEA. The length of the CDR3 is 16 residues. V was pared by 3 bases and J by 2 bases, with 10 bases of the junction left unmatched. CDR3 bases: TGCAGCGTTGAGGACGGACAGGGGATCAGGAACTATGGCTACACCTTC. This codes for CSVEDGQGIRNYGYTF.

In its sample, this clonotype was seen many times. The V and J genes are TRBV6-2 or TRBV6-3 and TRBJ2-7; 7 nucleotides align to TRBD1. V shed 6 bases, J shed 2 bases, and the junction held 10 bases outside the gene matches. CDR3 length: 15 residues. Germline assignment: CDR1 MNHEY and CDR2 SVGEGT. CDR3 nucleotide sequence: TGTGCCAGCAGAGACCCCGGGACAGTGGCCTACGAGCAGTACTTC. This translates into CASRDPGTVAYEQYF.